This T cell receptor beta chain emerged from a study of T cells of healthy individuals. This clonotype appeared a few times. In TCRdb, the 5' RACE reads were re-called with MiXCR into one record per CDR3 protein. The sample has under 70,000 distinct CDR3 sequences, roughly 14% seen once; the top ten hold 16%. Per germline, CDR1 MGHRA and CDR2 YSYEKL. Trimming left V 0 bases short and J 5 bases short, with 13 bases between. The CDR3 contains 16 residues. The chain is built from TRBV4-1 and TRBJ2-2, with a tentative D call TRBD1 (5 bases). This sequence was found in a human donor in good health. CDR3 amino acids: CASSQEFRVWTGELFF. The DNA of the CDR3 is TGCGCCAGCAGCCAAGAGTTCAGGGTTTGGACCGGGGAGCTGTTTTTT.